The T cell receptor beta chain described here comes from a study of blood T cell repertoires in COVID-19. In the study overall: Acute and convalescent COVID-19 samples came from the United States, Italy and Spain. The cDNA or gDNA used as material had been derived from T cells, B-cell-depleted T cells, or PBMCs.

As handled by the study authors: Amplification of reference gene primers was used by the study to estimate nucleated cell counts. Measured with immunoSEQ multiplex PCR; TCRdb has only the in-frame clones, and not every one. The V and J calls and clone size are taken from that table; D and trimming were inferred from the DNA. The sample holds around 70,000 clones, almost 90% seen once. Looked up from germline, CDR1 is MNHEY and CDR2 is SMNVEV (reference sequence). CDR3 length: 14 amino acids. V was clipped by 8 bases and J by 4 bases; unmatched bases: 9. This receptor was taken from a woman aged 80 or older with active or convalescent COVID-19. Specimen: peripheral blood. The V call is TRBV27, the J call TRBJ2-7, with TRBD2 identical over 9 bases. CDR3 loop: CASAPSGGLYEQYF. CDR3 sequence (DNA): TGTGCCAGCGCCCCAAGCGGGGGGTTGTACGAGCAGTACTTC.